This TCR beta chain originates from a study of T cell responses to AZD1222 COVID-19 vaccine (dated by TCRdb to the early 2020s). Looking at the study overall: AZD1222 recipients given second doses at about 4 weeks or at about 12 weeks were pooled, since spike-specific TCR depth and breadth were not found to differ between the two schedules. Trial participants were enrolled by age into 18-55, 56-69 and 70-plus year subgroups, with 148, 28 and 57 TCR-sequenced participants respectively. TCR sequencing was performed for about 250 trial participants, of whom around 200 were given two doses of AZD1222 and around 26 were given two doses of MenACWY control vaccine.

The CDR3 regions of human TCRbeta chains were analyzed by immunosequencing. The study's own analysis went as follows. TCRs in the repertoires were compared against a reference library of SARS-CoV-2-specific TCRs that had been generated with the MIRA antigen-specificity platform. Breadth was defined as the fraction of unique TCRs that were SARS-CoV-2-associated. Depth was defined as the fraction of total T cells that were SARS-CoV-2-associated. Using the MIRA data, every spike-specific TCR was mapped to the spike region that the TCR reacted to and assigned to either a CD4 or a CD8 class. Log10-transformed breadth and depth values were compared by one-way ANOVA with Sidak's multiple comparisons tests. Drawn from immuneACCESS, this table holds only the in-frame rearrangements with V and J called that TCRdb kept. Clones are partly lost; checked studies trace under half to an unresolved V gene and leave the rest unexplained. V, J and clone size are taken as reported in that table, and D and trimming were inferred from the DNA itself. The sample table records 150,000 to 200,000 clones; roughly 88% of these occur just once. The top ten clones comprise approximately 0.49% of the sample.

What the work shows at the level of the full study, not this receptor alone: Conclusions about previously exposed vaccinees are limited, since just five or six AZD1222 recipients were seropositive for SARS-CoV-2 at baseline. Epitopes outside the regions mutated in the B.1.351 and B.1.1.7 variants were reportedly recognized by nearly half of the unique spike-specific TCRs. Spike-specific TCR breadth and depth rose significantly after two AZD1222 doses compared with day 0 and with MenACWY recipients. Most participants were white British and females outnumbered males, and the authors suggested that clonal diversity may have been underestimated. In the small 56-69-year group, the increase in depth fell short of significance, most likely because of low power. Vaccine-associated CD4 TCRs spanned the whole spike protein, with dominant responses in regions 160-218 and 743-854. Because no day 14 peak-response samples were available, repertoires were characterized only after the peak T cell response.

At the junction V is shortened by 4 bases and J by 0 bases; bases outside the gene matches: 11. Based on the germline V gene, the CDR1 and CDR2 sequences are MRHNA and SNTAGT. Measured from the cysteine to the phenylalanine, the CDR3 is 19 residues long. Only CDR3 DNA is held: 57 bases, read in frame from base 1. This clone has only one observation. Its recognized antigen is unknown. No base qualities exist here, and no much larger clone lies one base off it. Sample time point, as interpreted from the label and publication: baseline before first vaccination. Vaccinee samples came from UK trials COV001 and COV002, including a single-blind randomized controlled phase 2/3 trial of AZD1222 (ChAdOx1 nCoV-19) in healthy adults. For TCRbeta chain sequencing, PBMC samples from trial participants were taken at day 0 and at day 28 after the second dose.

The source is an adult in good health. Sequenced here: peripheral blood, sampled on day 0 of AZD1222 vaccination. The rearrangement combines TRBV6-4 with TRBJ2-1, with 11 middle bases fitting TRBD2. The CDR3 protein is CASSALAGVKLSSYNEQFF. DNA sequence: TGTGCCAGCAGTGCACTAGCGGGAGTAAAACTTAGCTCCTACAATGAGCAGTTCTTC.